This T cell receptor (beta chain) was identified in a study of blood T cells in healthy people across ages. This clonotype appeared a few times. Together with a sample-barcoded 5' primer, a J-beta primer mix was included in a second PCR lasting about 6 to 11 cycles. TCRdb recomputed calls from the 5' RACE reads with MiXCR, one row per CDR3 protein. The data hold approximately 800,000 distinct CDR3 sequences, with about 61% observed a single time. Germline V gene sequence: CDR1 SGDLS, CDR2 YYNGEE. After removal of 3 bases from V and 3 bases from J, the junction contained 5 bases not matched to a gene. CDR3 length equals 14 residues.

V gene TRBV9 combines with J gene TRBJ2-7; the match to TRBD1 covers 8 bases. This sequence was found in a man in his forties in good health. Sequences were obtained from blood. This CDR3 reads CASSARDRNYEQYF. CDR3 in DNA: TGTGCCAGCAGCGCCCGGGACAGGAACTACGAGCAGTACTTC.